This TCR beta chain is drawn from a study of OX40 agonist ivuxolimab in advanced cancers. Looking at the study overall: Cancers in dose escalation were hepatocellular, melanoma, renal cell and head and neck. Study-level points and caveats: Researchers did not determine the expanded peripheral T cells' antigen specificity.

The CDR3 is 16 amino acids. CDR1 and CDR2 from the germline V gene are MRHNA and SNTAGT. V lost 0 bases, J lost 5 bases, and 7 bases stayed unmatched. Concerning this clone itself: Its antigen remains unknown.

Method: immunoSEQ multiplex PCR; TCRdb's copy keeps in-frame clones and lacks some. The sample consists of 70,000 to 95,000 clones, roughly 90% of them appearing once. The receptor was derived from an adult with an advanced solid tumor such as melanoma, head and neck, liver or kidney cancer. The specimen comprised CD4+ or CD8+ T cells sorted from blood, sampled in a trial of the OX40 agonist ivuxolimab. The V gene is TRBV6-4, the J gene TRBJ2-1; TRBD2 agrees at 7 bases. The CDR3 reads CASSDSGGGKNNEQFF. The DNA for the CDR3 is TGTGCCAGCAGTGACTCTGGGGGGGGAAAGAACAATGAGCAGTTCTTC.